This T cell receptor (beta chain) stems from a study of molecular identifiers for immune sequencing clone quantification. Study context: Five aliquots were made in replicates from the RNA of roughly 21,000 or 96,000 naive CD8 cells, and four were sequenced.

For naive CD8 T cells, sorting used the CD8+CD4-CCR7+CD45RA+ phenotype. The V gene end was trimmed by 0 bases and the J gene end by 5 bases; junction bases not matched to a gene: 3. Germline V gene data show CDR1 as SGHNT and CDR2 as YYREEE (reference sequence). The CDR3 totals 15 residues. One entry per CDR3 protein results from TCRdb running MiXCR on the PCR reads. The sample holds about 630,000 distinct CDR3 sequences; roughly 25% are singletons and the top ten take 0.78%. This receptor was taken from a human donor in good health. Some libraries in this study had Jurkat cell RNA spiked in. The chain couples TRBV5-4 to TRBJ2-7, with 12 bases that match TRBD2. The sample taken for sequencing was naive CD8+ T cells from blood, with Jurkat cell RNA spiked in. Subset indicated: FACS-sorted CD8+CD4-CCR7+CD45RA+ naive T cells. The CDR3 loop reads CASSLATSGGHEQYF. The CDR3 nucleotides read TGTGCCAGCAGCTTGGCGACTAGCGGGGGCCACGAGCAGTACTTC.